These 32 T cell receptor beta chains were all obtained from the same sample, sequenced in a study of cytomegalovirus exposure and HLA in healthy donors. PCR primers comprised 60 Vbeta and 13 Jbeta primers. Only in-frame clones appear in the TCRdb table, and some are missing; sequencing was by immunoSEQ multiplex PCR. The sample data list 100,000 to 150,000 clones. The specimen sequenced was PBMCs. Receptor source: a man aged 18-30 years in good health and CMV-seronegative.

The chain links TRBV19 to TRBJ1-2; 9 nucleotides align to TRBD1. CDR3 length: 18 amino acids. The germline CDR1 and CDR2 sequences are LNHDA and SQIVND (reference sequence). V gave up 1 base and J gave up 0 bases; unmatched junction bases: 9. The CDR3 DNA is TGTGCCAGTAGTATAGTTGGTCGGACAGGGGACCCTAACTATGGCTACACCTTC. It specifies CASSIVGRTGDPNYGYTF.

This rearrangement joins TRBV11-2 to TRBJ2-7, with TRBD2 as a possible D gene (7 bases). Germline V CDR1 and CDR2: SGHAT, FQNNGV. V lost 5 bases, J lost 6 bases, and 20 bases lay in between. This CDR3 spans 15 amino acids. The CDR3 loop is CASSRGPSGGSEQYF. The CDR3 DNA reads TGTGCCAGCAGCCGTGGACCCTCGGGGGGCAGCGAGCAGTACTTC.

The chain combines TRBV28 with TRBJ2-7; a possible D gene is TRBD1 (5 bases). This CDR3 comprises 15 residues. Germline V CDR1 and CDR2: MDHEN, SYDVKM. V lost 5 bases and J 2 bases, leaving 16 bases between the germline ends. The CDR3 coding sequence is TGTGCCAGCAGTCCTCCGACAGCCGTACCCTACGAGCAGTACTTC. Translating gives CASSPPTAVPYEQYF. The full variable domain, with the rest looked up from reference TRBV28 and TRBJ2-7, is DVKVTQSSRYLVKRTGEKVFLECVQDMDHENMFWYRQDPGLGLRLIYFSYDVKMKEKGDIPEGYSVSREKKERFSLILESASTNQTSMYLCASSPPTAVPYEQYFGPGTRLTVT.

This chain links TRBV18 with TRBJ2-7; no firm D call. This CDR3 contains 13 residues. CDR1 is KGHSH and CDR2 is LQKENI in the germline V gene. V gave up 2 bases and J gave up 3 bases, with 8 bases separating them. The CDR3 reads CASSPTSDYEQYF. The CDR3 DNA reads TGTGCCAGCTCACCAACGTCAGACTACGAGCAGTACTTC.

The chain links TRBV19 to TRBJ1-1, with 7 bases that match TRBD1. The CDR3 totals 16 residues. The V segment lost 2 bases and the J segment 1 base; nucleotides outside the gene matches: 7. Germline CDR1 and CDR2: LNHDA and SQIVND (reference sequence). CDR3 sequence: CASSISRGRGNTEAFF. CDR3 nucleotide sequence: TGTGCCAGTAGTATATCAAGGGGGCGGGGGAACACTGAAGCTTTCTTT.

CDR3 nucleotide sequence: TGCAGCGTTAGAGCGGGAGTTACCACAGATACGCAGTATTTT. It yields the protein CSVRAGVTTDTQYF. This chain uses TRBV29-1 with TRBJ2-3; 8 bases map to TRBD2. The CDR3 spans 14 residues. After removal of 5 bases from V and 2 bases from J, the junction contained 6 bases not matched to a gene. Germline loops: CDR1 SQVTM, CDR2 ANQGSEA.

The chain carries TRBV18 and TRBJ1-1, with 9 bases lining up with TRBD1. V dropped 3 bases and J dropped 0; count of bases not matched to a gene: 8. CDR1 KGHSH and CDR2 LQKENI come from the germline V gene. The CDR3 covers 17 residues. CDR3 sequence (DNA): TGTGCCAGCTCACCTCGACAGGGGGAATTTGTGAACACTGAAGCTTTCTTT. It specifies CASSPRQGEFVNTEAFF. Looking up the rest from reference TRBV18 and TRBJ1-1 gives the full variable domain: NAGVMQNPRHLVRRRGQEARLRCSPMKGHSHVYWYRQLPEEGLKFMVYLQKENIIDESGMPKERFSAEFPKEGPSILRIQQVVRGDSAAYFCASSPRQGEFVNTEAFFGQGTRLTVV.

V is TRBV11-2 and J is TRBJ1-6; TRBD1 matches at 8 bases. The CDR3 length is 14 residues. Trimming removed 0 bases from V and 10 bases from J; junction bases left unmatched: 2. From germline, CDR1 is SGHAT and CDR2 FQNNGV. The CDR3 DNA reads TGTGCCAGCAGCTTAGACAGGGGGCACTCACCCCTCCACTTT. Its translation: CASSLDRGHSPLHF.

The V gene is TRBV19, the J gene TRBJ1-4; no clear D gene. The length of the CDR3 is 16 residues. The V gene lost 5 bases and the J gene lost 2 bases, with 15 bases spanning the gap. Germline V gene data show CDR1 as LNHDA and CDR2 as SQIVND (reference sequence). The CDR3 loop reads CASSLRERVTNEKLFF. The CDR3 DNA is TGTGCCAGTAGTTTACGGGAGCGGGTTACTAATGAAAAACTGTTTTTT.

V and J are TRBV7-8 and TRBJ1-5; D ambiguous. This CDR3 region has 11 residues. Per germline, CDR1 SGHVS and CDR2 FQNEAQ. V was shortened by 11 bases and J by 0 bases, with 5 bases between the two germline ends. In nucleotides, the CDR3 is TGTGCCCGGGATAGCAATCAGCCCCAGCATTTT. It translates to CARDSNQPQHF. Combining the CDR3 with reference TRBV7-8 and TRBJ1-5 gives the whole variable domain GAGVSQSPRYKVAKRGQDVALRCDPISGHVSLFWYQQALGQGPEFLTYFQNEAQLDKSGLPSDRFFAERPEGSVSTLKIQRTQQEDSAVYLCARDSNQPQHFGDGTRLSIL.

J is TRBJ2-7 and V is TRBV9, with 7 bases lining up with TRBD2. The CDR3 is 14 residues long. The V segment lost 0 bases and the J segment 3 bases; nucleotides outside the gene matches: 3. CDR1 is SGDLS, CDR2 YYNGEE, per germline. The CDR3 is CASSVGGLVYEQYF. In nucleotides, the CDR3 is TGTGCCAGCAGCGTAGGTGGACTAGTCTACGAGCAGTACTTC.

V and J are TRBV10-2 and TRBJ1-5, with 7 bases that match TRBD1. The length of the CDR3 is 14 residues. Germline CDR1 and CDR2: WSHSY and SAAADI. V lost 2 bases to trimming and J lost 6 bases; unmatched junction nucleotides: 4. The CDR3: CASSELDRAQPQHF. The CDR3 DNA reads TGCGCCAGCAGTGAGCTCGACAGGGCTCAGCCCCAGCATTTT.

This rearrangement joins TRBV19 to TRBJ1-5; no reliable D call. The V gene's germline CDR1 is LNHDA and CDR2 SQIVND (reference sequence). V gave up 3 bases and J gave up 3 bases, with 12 bases separating them. This CDR3 has 15 residues. CDR3 region: CASSILLSLNQPQHF. The CDR3 DNA sequence: TGTGCCAGTAGTATTCTGCTGAGCCTCAATCAGCCCCAGCATTTT.

V gene TRBV27 combines with J gene TRBJ2-2; D may be TRBD1 (6 bases). Per the germline V gene, CDR1 is MNHEY and CDR2 is SMNVEV (reference sequence). The length of the CDR3 is 19 residues. V gave up 3 bases and J gave up 2 bases, with 22 bases separating them. In DNA form, the CDR3 reads TGTGCCAGCAGTTTCCAACGGTTTCGACAGGACCCTAACACCGGGGAGCTGTTTTTT. Its protein product is CASSFQRFRQDPNTGELFF.

V gene TRBV30 combines with J gene TRBJ1-4; no reliable D call. The germline V gene encodes CDR1 GTSNPN and CDR2 SVGIG (reference sequence). Trimming left V 0 bases short and J 4 bases short, with 6 bases between. The CDR3 extends over 13 amino acids. For the CDR3, the DNA is TGTGCCTGGAGTGTACAGTTTAATGAAAAACTGTTTTTT. Translating it yields CAWSVQFNEKLFF.

The chain uses TRBV29-1 and TRBJ2-3; TRBD1 matches 8 bases. Unmatched junction bases numbered 7, after V lost 4 bases and J lost 4 bases. The germline V gene encodes CDR1 SQVTM and CDR2 ANQGSEA. This CDR3 region has 14 residues. CDR3 nucleotides: TGCAGCGTTGGAGACAGGGGTGGCGCAGATACGCAGTATTTT. Translation: CSVGDRGGADTQYF.

The chain carries TRBV5-1 and TRBJ2-1; D remains ambiguous. The germline V and J ends were trimmed by 0 bases and 5 bases, with 12 bases remaining between them. CDR3 length equals 15 residues. CDR1 and CDR2 from the germline V gene are SGHRS and YFSETQ. In nucleotides, the CDR3 is TGCGCCAGCAGCTTGGGGGCAGGAAAACACAATGAGCAGTTCTTC. Amino acid sequence: CASSLGAGKHNEQFF.

This chain links TRBV10-3 with TRBJ1-2, with TRBD1 as a possible D gene (6 bases). CDR3 size: 14 residues. Germline V gene data show CDR1 as ENHRY and CDR2 as SYGVKD. Trimming cost V 0 bases and J 7 bases, with 12 bases left between them. The CDR3 loop is CAISESRGKVGYTF. DNA for the CDR3: TGTGCCATCAGTGAGTCAAGGGGGAAGGTTGGCTACACCTTC.

V is TRBV28 and J is TRBJ1-5; 12 bases map to TRBD1. The germline CDR1 and CDR2 sequences are MDHEN and SYDVKM. The CDR3 is made up of 18 amino acids. V lost 4 bases and J lost 1; bases outside the gene matches: 8. This chain's CDR3 is CASSSGTGGVLSNQPQHF. For the CDR3, the DNA is TGTGCCAGCAGTTCCGGGACAGGGGGCGTATTGAGCAATCAGCCCCAGCATTTT.

The chain uses TRBV18 and TRBJ2-7; D gene ambiguous. The CDR3 loop spans 14 amino acids. V lost 1 base to trimming and J lost 6 bases, with 13 bases between them. Germline V gene lookup returns CDR1 KGHSH and CDR2 LQKENI. The CDR3 DNA reads TGTGCCAGCTCACCACTCTCTAAAGAGGTCGAGCAGTACTTC. Translating it yields CASSPLSKEVEQYF.

V is TRBV2 and J is TRBJ1-5; D unresolved. CDR3 length equals 17 residues. V shed 6 bases and J shed 1 base, with 19 bases lying between them. Germline V gene sequence: CDR1 SNHLY, CDR2 FYNNEI. This chain's CDR3 is CASRGRLTSLSNQPQHF. The CDR3 region has the DNA TGTGCCAGCAGAGGGAGATTAACGTCTCTCAGCAATCAGCCCCAGCATTTT.

The chain employs TRBV15 and TRBJ2-7, with 7 bases fitting TRBD2. Germline V gene lookup returns CDR1 LNHNV and CDR2 YYDKDF (reference sequence). This CDR3 has 16 residues. The V segment lost 3 bases and the J segment 7 bases; nucleotides outside the gene matches: 15. The CDR3 DNA reads TGTGCCACCAGCAGGGAACGGTCGGGGGGTCCGGGGGAGCAGTACTTC. It codes for CATSRERSGGPGEQYF.

This chain uses TRBV29-1 with TRBJ2-5; 9 bases fit TRBD2. The CDR3 has 12 residues. The germline gives CDR1 SQVTM, CDR2 ANQGSEA. V trimming: 7 bases; J trimming: 2 bases; junction bases outside the gene matches: 2. The CDR3 loop is CSGLAGQETQYF. CDR3 DNA: TGCAGCGGGCTAGCGGGGCAAGAGACCCAGTACTTC. Together with reference TRBV29-1 and TRBJ2-5, the CDR3 gives the full variable domain: SAVISQKPSRDICQRGTSLTIQCQVDSQVTMMFWYRQQPGQSLTLIATANQGSEATYESGFVIDKFPISRPNLTFSTLTVSNMSPEDSSIYLCSGLAGQETQYFGPGTRLLVL.

The V gene is TRBV7-9, the J gene TRBJ2-3; D perhaps matches TRBD1 (6 bases). Germline CDR1 SEHNR, CDR2 FQNEAQ (reference sequence). V was trimmed by 2 bases and J by 3 bases, leaving 9 bases between them. This CDR3 is built from 14 residues. CDR3: CASSLNGQTDTQYF. The DNA of the CDR3 is TGTGCCAGCAGCTTAAACGGACAGACAGATACGCAGTATTTT.

The gene calls are TRBV6-4 and TRBJ1-5; perhaps TRBD1 as D (6 bases). This CDR3 comprises 17 residues. Trimming took off 3 bases at V and 3 bases at J, with 18 bases between the two ends. Per the germline V gene, CDR1 is MRHNA and CDR2 is SNTAGT. CDR3 in amino acids: CASSEWRTAGANQPQHF. The CDR3 DNA reads TGTGCCAGCAGTGAATGGAGGACAGCCGGCGCCAATCAGCCCCAGCATTTT.

The gene calls are TRBV29-1 and TRBJ2-5, with a possible D match to TRBD1 (5 bases). Trimming left V 7 bases short and J 2 bases short, with 14 bases between. The germline gives CDR1 SQVTM, CDR2 ANQGSEA. There are 13 residues in the CDR3. CDR3 nucleotides: TGCAGCGCCCAAGTACCAGGGCAAGAGACCCAGTACTTC. This codes for CSAQVPGQETQYF.

V gene TRBV27 combines with J gene TRBJ2-7; no clear D. CDR1 and CDR2 (germline): MNHEY, SMNVEV (reference sequence). The CDR3 length is 12 residues. The V gene lost 6 bases and the J gene lost 3 bases, with 9 bases spanning the gap. The CDR3 here is CASRPNIYEQYF. CDR3 bases: TGTGCCAGCAGACCCAACATCTACGAGCAGTACTTC.

This chain connects TRBV6-1 to TRBJ2-1, with 7 bases aligning to TRBD2. The CDR3 sequence is 15 residues long. Trimming cost V 9 bases and J 0 bases; bases outside gene matches: 8. The germline V gene has CDR1 MNHNS and CDR2 SASEGT. The CDR3: CASKNIAGSYNEQFF. CDR3 bases: TGTGCCAGTAAGAATATAGCGGGCTCCTACAATGAGCAGTTCTTC.

The chain combines TRBV5-1 with TRBJ2-7; 8 nucleotides match TRBD1. The CDR3 runs 19 residues. The ends lost 0 bases at V and 5 bases at J; junction bases unmatched: 19. Germline loops: CDR1 SGHRS, CDR2 YFSETQ. The CDR3 region has the DNA TGCGCCAGCAGCTTGGGTGCAGGGGGCTCATACCAGATGGGAGACGAGCAGTACTTC. Encoded protein: CASSLGAGGSYQMGDEQYF. Supplemented by reference TRBV5-1 and TRBJ2-7, the full variable domain reads KAGVTQTPRYLIKTRGQQVTLSCSPISGHRSVSWYQQTPGQGLQFLFEYFSETQRNKGNFPGRFSGRQFSNSRSEMNVSTLELGDSALYLCASSLGAGGSYQMGDEQYFGPGTRLTVT.

The V gene is TRBV7-9, the J gene TRBJ1-5, with 9 bases fitting TRBD1. Losses at the gene ends were 5 bases for V and 3 bases for J; bases not matched to a gene: 8. Germline CDR1 SEHNR, CDR2 FQNEAQ (reference sequence). The CDR3 spans 16 residues. CDR3 sequence (DNA): TGTGCCAGCAGCCCAGGACAGGGGACTTACAATCAGCCCCAGCATTTT. Residues: CASSPGQGTYNQPQHF.

The chain is built from TRBV13 and TRBJ2-5; 8 nucleotides agree with TRBD2. The CDR3 runs 16 residues. Germline CDR1 and CDR2: PRHDT and FYEKMQ (reference sequence). V gave up 3 bases and J gave up 2 bases; unmatched junction bases: 8. The CDR3 is CASSFGLAGPQETQYF. In DNA, the CDR3 is TGTGCCAGCAGCTTTGGTTTAGCGGGGCCGCAAGAGACCCAGTACTTC.

This sequence joins TRBV9 and TRBJ2-1, with D possibly matching TRBD2 (6 bases). In germline, CDR1 is SGDLS, CDR2 YYNGEE. V lost 0 bases and J 10 bases, leaving 11 bases between the germline ends. This CDR3 comprises 13 residues. The CDR3 protein is CASSVAGRGEQFF. DNA for the CDR3: TGTGCCAGCAGCGTAGCGGGACGGGGGGAGCAGTTCTTC.